This TCR beta chain was captured in a study of T cell changes during pregnancy in multiple sclerosis (dated by TCRdb to between 2019 and 2020). General notes on the study: The study looked at changes in the T cell repertoire across pregnancy in women with multiple sclerosis.

V lost 5 bases and J lost 5 bases, and the count of bases not matched to a germline gene is 8. The germline V gene (reference sequence) sets CDR1 to LNHNV and CDR2 to YYDKDF. From the cysteine through the phenylalanine, the CDR3 covers 15 amino acids. The entry retains the CDR3 DNA only, 45 bases that are in frame from base 1. Notes on this clone: Its target antigen remains unknown. No base quality values were provided; no much bigger clone lies one nucleotide off.

Library preparation used the immunoSEQ multiplex PCR assay. TCRdb obtained this table from immuneACCESS and retained in-frame rearrangements with V and J assigned. These tables miss some clones; where compared with another copy, unresolved V genes account for less than half of the shortfall, and the remainder is unexplained. The table for this sample lists tens of thousands of clones; around nine tenths of them were counted only once. The ten most abundant clones make up 5.3% of the sample. Sample: CD8+ T cells from peripheral blood mononuclear cells, taken in the second trimester of pregnancy. The chain joins TRBV15 to TRBJ2-1; TRBD2 matches 8 bases in the middle. The TCR comes from a female donor in good health, enrolled as a control in a pregnancy study. For the CDR3, the sequence is CATSPGTRSNNEQFF. The sequenced DNA: TGTGCCACCAGCCCCGGGACTAGGTCCAACAATGAGCAGTTCTTC. This CDR3, with the reference TRBV15 and TRBJ2-1 proteins standing in past its ends, gives the full variable domain DAMVIQNPRYQVTQFGKPVTLSCSQTLNHNVMYWYQQKSSQAPKLLFHYYDKDFNNEADTPDNFQSRRPNTSFCFLDIRSPGLGDTAMYLCATSPGTRSNNEQFFGPGTRLTVL.